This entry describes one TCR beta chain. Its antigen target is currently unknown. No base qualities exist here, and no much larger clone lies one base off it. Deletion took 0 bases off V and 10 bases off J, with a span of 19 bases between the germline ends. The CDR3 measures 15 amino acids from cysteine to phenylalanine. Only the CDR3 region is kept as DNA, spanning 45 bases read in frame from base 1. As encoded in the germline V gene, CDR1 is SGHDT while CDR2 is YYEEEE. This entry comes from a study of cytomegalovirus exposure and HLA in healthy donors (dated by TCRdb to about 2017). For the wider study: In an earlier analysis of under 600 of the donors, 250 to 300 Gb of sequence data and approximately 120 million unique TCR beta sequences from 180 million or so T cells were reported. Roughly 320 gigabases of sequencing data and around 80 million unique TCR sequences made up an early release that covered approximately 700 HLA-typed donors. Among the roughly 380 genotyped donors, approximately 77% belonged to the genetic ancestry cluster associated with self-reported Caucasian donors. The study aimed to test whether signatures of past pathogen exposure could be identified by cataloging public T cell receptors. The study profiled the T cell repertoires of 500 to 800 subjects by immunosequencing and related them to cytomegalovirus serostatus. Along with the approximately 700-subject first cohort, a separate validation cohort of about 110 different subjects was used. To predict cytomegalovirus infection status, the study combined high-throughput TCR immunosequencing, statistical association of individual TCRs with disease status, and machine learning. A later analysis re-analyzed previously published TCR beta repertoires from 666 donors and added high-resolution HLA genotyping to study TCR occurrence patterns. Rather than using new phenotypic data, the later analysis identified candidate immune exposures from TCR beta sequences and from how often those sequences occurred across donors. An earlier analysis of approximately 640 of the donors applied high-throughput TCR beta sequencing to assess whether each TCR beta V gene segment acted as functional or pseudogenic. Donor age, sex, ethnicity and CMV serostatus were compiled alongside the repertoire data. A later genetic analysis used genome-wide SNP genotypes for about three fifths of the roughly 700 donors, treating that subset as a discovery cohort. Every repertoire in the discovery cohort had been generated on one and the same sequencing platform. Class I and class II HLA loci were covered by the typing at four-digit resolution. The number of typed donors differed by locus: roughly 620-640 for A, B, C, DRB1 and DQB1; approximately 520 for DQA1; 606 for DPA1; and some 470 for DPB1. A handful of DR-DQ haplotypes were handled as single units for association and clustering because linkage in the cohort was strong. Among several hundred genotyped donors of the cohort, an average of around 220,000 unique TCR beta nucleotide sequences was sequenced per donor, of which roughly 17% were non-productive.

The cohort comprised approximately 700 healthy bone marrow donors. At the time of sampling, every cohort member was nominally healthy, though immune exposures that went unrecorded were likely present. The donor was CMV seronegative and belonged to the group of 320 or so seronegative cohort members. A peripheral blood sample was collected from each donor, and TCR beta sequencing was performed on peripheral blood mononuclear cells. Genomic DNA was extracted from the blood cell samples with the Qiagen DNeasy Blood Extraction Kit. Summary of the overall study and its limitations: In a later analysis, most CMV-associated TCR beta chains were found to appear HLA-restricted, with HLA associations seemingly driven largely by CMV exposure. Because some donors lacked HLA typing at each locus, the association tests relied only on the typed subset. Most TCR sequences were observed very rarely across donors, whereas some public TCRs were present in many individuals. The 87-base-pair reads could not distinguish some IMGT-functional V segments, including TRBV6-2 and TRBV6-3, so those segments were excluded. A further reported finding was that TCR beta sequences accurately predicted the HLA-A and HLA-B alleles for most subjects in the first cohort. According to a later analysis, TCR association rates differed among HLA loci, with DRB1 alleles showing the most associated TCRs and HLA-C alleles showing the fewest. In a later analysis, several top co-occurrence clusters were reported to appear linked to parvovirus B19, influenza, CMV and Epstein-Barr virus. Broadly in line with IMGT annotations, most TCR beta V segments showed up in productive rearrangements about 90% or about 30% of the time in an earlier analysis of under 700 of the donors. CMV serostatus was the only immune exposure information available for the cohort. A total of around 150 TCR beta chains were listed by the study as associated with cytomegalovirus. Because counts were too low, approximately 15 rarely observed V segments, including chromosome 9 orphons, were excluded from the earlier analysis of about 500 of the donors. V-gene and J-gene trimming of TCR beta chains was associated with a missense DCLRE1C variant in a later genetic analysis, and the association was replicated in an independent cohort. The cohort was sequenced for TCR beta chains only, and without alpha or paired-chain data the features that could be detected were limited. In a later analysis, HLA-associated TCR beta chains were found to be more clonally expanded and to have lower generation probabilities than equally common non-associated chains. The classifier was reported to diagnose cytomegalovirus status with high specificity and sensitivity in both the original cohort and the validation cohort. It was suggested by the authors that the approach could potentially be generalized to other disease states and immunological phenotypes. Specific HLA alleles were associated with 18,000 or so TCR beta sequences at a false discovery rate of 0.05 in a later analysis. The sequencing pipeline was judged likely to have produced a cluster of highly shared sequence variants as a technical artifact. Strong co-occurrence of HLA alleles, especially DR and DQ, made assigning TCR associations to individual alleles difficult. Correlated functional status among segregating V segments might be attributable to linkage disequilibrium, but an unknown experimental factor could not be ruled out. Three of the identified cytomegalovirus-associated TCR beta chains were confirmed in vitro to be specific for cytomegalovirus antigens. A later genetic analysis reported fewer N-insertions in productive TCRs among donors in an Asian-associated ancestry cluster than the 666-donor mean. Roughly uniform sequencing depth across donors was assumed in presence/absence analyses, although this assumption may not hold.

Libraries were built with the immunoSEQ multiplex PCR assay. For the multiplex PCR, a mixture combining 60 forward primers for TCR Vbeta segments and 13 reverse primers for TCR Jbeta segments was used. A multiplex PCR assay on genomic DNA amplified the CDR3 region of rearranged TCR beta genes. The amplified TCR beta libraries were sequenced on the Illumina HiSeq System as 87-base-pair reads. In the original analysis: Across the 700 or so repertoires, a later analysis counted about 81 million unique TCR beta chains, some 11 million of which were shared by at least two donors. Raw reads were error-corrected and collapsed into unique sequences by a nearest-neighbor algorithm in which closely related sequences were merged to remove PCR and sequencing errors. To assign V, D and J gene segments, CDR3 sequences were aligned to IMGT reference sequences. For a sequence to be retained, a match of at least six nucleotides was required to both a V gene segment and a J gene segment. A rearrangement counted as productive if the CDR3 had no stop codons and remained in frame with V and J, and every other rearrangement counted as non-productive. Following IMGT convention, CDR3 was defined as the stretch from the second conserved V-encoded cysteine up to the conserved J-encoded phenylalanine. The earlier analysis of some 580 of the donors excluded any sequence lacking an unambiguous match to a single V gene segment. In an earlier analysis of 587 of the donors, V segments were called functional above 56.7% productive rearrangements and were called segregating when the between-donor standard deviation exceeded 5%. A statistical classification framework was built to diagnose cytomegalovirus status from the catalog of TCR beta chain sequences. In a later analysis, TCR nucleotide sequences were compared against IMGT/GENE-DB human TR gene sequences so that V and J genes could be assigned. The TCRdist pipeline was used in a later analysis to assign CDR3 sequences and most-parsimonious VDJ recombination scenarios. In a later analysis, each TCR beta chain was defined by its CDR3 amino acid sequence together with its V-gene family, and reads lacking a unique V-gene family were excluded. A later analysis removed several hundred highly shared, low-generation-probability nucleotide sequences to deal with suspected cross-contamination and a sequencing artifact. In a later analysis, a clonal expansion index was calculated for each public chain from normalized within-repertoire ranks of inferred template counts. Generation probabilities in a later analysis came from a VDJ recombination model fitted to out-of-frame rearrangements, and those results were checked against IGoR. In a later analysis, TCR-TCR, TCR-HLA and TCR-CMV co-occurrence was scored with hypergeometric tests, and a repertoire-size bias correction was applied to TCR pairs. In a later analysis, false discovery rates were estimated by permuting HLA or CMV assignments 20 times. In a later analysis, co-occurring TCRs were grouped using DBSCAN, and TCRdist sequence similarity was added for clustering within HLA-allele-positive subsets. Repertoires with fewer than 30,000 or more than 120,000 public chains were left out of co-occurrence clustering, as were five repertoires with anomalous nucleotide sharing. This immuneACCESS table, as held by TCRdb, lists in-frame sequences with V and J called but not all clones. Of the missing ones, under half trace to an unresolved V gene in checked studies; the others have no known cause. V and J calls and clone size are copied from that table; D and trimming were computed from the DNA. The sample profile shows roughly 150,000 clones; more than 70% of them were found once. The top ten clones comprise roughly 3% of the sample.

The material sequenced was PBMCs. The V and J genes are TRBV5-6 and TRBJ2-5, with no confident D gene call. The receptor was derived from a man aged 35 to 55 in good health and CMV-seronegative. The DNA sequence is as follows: TGTGCCAGCAGCTTGGTGATGTTATCCCCTGCCGGCCAGTACTTC. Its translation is CASSLVMLSPAGQYF.